This T cell receptor (beta chain) was sequenced in a study of metastatic and nonmetastatic thyroid tumors. MiXCR was used by TCRdb to re-call the PCR reads. The sample includes almost 85,000 clones, under 15% of them seen just once. On this clone itself: A much larger clone lies a single base off, so this may be a read error.

Not a single patient had been given any form of treatment at any point before undergoing thyroid surgery. Trimming at V came to 1 base and at J to 3 bases, leaving 8 bases not matched to a gene. CDR3 size: 18 residues. The germline CDR1 and CDR2 sequences are SGHAT and FQDESV (reference sequence). Sequencing was carried out using tumor tissue. The rearrangement links TRBV11-1 to TRBJ2-3; 12 positions agree with TRBD2. The source is a female donor with papillary thyroid cancer or a benign thyroid nodule (not recorded which). Some clones in this sample may be carry-over from other donors' samples. The CDR3 loop is CASSLGPELAGGTDTQYF. The CDR3 DNA reads as TGTGCCAGCAGCTTAGGACCTGAACTAGCGGGAGGAACAGATACGCAGTATTTT.